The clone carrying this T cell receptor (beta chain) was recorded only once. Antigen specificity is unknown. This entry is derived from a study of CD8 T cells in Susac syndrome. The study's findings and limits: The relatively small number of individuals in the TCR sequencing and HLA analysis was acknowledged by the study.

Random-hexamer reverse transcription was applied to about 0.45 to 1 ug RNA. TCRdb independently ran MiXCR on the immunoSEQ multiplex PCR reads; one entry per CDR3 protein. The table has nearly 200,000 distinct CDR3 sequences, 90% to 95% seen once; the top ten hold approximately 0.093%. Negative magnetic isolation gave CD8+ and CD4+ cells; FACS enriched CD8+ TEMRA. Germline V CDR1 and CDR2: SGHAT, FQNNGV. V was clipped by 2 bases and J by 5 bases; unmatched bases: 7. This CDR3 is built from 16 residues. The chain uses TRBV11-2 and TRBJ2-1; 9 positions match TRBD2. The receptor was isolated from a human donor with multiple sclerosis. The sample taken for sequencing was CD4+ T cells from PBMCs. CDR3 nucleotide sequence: TGTGCCAGCAGCTTAAGACTAGCGGCGTTCCACAATGAGCAGTTCTTC. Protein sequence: CASSLRLAAFHNEQFF.